This TCR beta chain was captured in a study of blood T cell repertoires in COVID-19. Those enrolled in Seattle joined during active infection and were followed longitudinally afterward. The V gene's germline CDR1 is MNHEY and CDR2 SMNVEV (reference sequence). The CDR3 has 13 residues. The ends were cut back, 2 bases at V and 7 bases at J, with 12 bases in the middle. This table comes from immunoSEQ multiplex PCR, and its TCRdb copy is limited to in-frame clones, with some not included. The sample lists roughly 290,000 clones; about 93% were seen once. The genes are TRBV27 and TRBJ2-7; D is possibly TRBD2 (7 bases). The receptor was isolated from a woman between 25 and 40 years old with COVID-19, enrolled during active disease. The specimen sequenced was peripheral blood. This CDR3 reads CASSLGGAWEQYF. The DNA of the CDR3 is TGTGCCAGCAGTTTAGGGGGGGCATGGGAGCAGTACTTC.